This is a list of T cell receptor beta chains from one sample in a study of blood T cell repertoires in COVID-19. This table comes from immunoSEQ multiplex PCR, and its TCRdb copy is limited to in-frame clones, with some not included. The sample has about 50,000 clones; 91% are singletons. The sample taken for sequencing was peripheral blood. The receptors originated from a man over 45 with active COVID-19. CDR3s include the opening cysteine and the closing phenylalanine or tryptophan. Each record gives: J gene, clone size, V gene, D gene, CDR3 DNA, CDR3 protein. A D gene is named only where the DNA matches it firmly. A clone size is listed for some rows: how often the clone was seen (once, few, many), or a class if it is expanded.

J gene: TRBJ2-2
clone size: NA
V gene: TRBV4-1
D gene: TRBD2
CDR3 DNA: TGCGCCAGCAGCCGACAAGCGGGAGCCCAGAACACCGGGGAGCTGTTTTTT
CDR3 protein: CASSRQAGAQNTGELFF

J gene: TRBJ2-7
clone size: NA
V gene: TRBV6-5
D gene: NA
CDR3 DNA: TGTGCCAGCAGAGGAGACAGGTTCGGGTCCTACGAGCAGTACTTC
CDR3 protein: CASRGDRFGSYEQYF

J gene: TRBJ2-5
clone size: NA
V gene: TRBV2
D gene: TRBD2
CDR3 DNA: TGTGCCAGCAGTGATATCGTCGCGACTAGCGGGGGAGAGACCCAGTACTTC
CDR3 protein: CASSDIVATSGGETQYF

J gene: TRBJ2-1
clone size: NA
V gene: TRBV7-8
D gene: TRBD2
CDR3 DNA: TGTGCCAGCAGCTCTGGGTCTAGCGGGAGTTGGAGCTCCTACAATGAGCAGTTCTTC
CDR3 protein: CASSSGSSGSWSSYNEQFF

J gene: TRBJ1-1
clone size: NA
V gene: TRBV30
D gene: NA
CDR3 DNA: TGTGCCTGGTGCAGGAATATGAACACTGAAGCTTTCTTT
CDR3 protein: CAWCRNMNTEAFF

J gene: TRBJ2-1
clone size: NA
V gene: TRBV14
D gene: NA
CDR3 DNA: TGTGCCAGCAGCCAAGCGGGGGGCCCCTCCTACAATGAGCAGTTCTTC
CDR3 protein: CASSQAGGPSYNEQFF

J gene: TRBJ1-2
clone size: NA
V gene: TRBV24-1
D gene: TRBD1
CDR3 DNA: TGTGCCACCAGTGATTGGACCGACAGGGGGCCGTTTGGAGATGGCTACACCTTC
CDR3 protein: CATSDWTDRGPFGDGYTF

J gene: TRBJ2-1
clone size: NA
V gene: TRBV10-3
D gene: TRBD2
CDR3 DNA: TGTGCCATCAGTCCGACTAGCGGGGGCAATGAGCAGTTCTTC
CDR3 protein: CAISPTSGGNEQFF

J gene: TRBJ2-7
clone size: once
V gene: TRBV27
D gene: NA
CDR3 DNA: TGTGCCAGCAGTTTTGGTAGGGGGGGATACGAGCAGTACTTC
CDR3 protein: CASSFGRGGYEQYF

J gene: TRBJ2-7
clone size: once
V gene: TRBV3-1/TRBV3-2
D gene: NA
CDR3 DNA: TGTGCCAGCAGCCAAGGCTCCCCGCAGGGGAGCTCCTACGAGCAGTACTTC
CDR3 protein: CASSQGSPQGSSYEQYF

J gene: TRBJ1-6
clone size: NA
V gene: TRBV10-3
D gene: NA
CDR3 DNA: TGTGCCATCAGTGAGTGGGAGGGGACACCCCTCCACTTT
CDR3 protein: CAISEWEGTPLHF

J gene: TRBJ2-5
clone size: NA
V gene: TRBV9
D gene: NA
CDR3 DNA: TGTGCCAGCAGCGTAGATGGGACTTACCTCGGTTCCCAGTACTTC
CDR3 protein: CASSVDGTYLGSQYF

J gene: TRBJ1-4
clone size: NA
V gene: TRBV3-1/TRBV3-2
D gene: NA
CDR3 DNA: TGTGCCAGCAGCCAAAGGGGTTCAAATGAAAAACTGTTTTTT
CDR3 protein: CASSQRGSNEKLFF

J gene: TRBJ2-3
clone size: NA
V gene: TRBV2
D gene: TRBD1
CDR3 DNA: TGTGCCAGCAGTGATCGGGACAGGGGGTCAGATACGCAGTATTTT
CDR3 protein: CASSDRDRGSDTQYF

J gene: TRBJ2-5
clone size: NA
V gene: TRBV5-1
D gene: TRBD2
CDR3 DNA: TGCGCCAGCAGCTTGGCCCAGACTAGCGGGGGCTTTGAGACCCAGTACTTC
CDR3 protein: CASSLAQTSGGFETQYF

J gene: TRBJ1-2
clone size: once
V gene: TRBV12-3/TRBV12-4
D gene: NA
CDR3 DNA: TGTGCCAGCAGTCTCGGGACTAACTATGGCTACACCTTC
CDR3 protein: CASSLGTNYGYTF

J gene: TRBJ2-2
clone size: NA
V gene: TRBV2
D gene: TRBD1
CDR3 DNA: TGTGCCAGCAGACGCCCGGGACAGGGGTTCACCGGGGAGCTGTTTTTT
CDR3 protein: CASRRPGQGFTGELFF

J gene: TRBJ2-1
clone size: NA
V gene: TRBV5-1
D gene: TRBD2
CDR3 DNA: TGCGCCAGCAGCGAGGGACTAGCGGGGGAGCAGTTCTTC
CDR3 protein: CASSEGLAGEQFF

J gene: TRBJ2-5
clone size: NA
V gene: TRBV7-9
D gene: TRBD2
CDR3 DNA: TGTGCCAGCAGCCCTGTGGTAGCGGGAGGGACCCAGTACTTC
CDR3 protein: CASSPVVAGGTQYF

J gene: TRBJ2-3
clone size: NA
V gene: TRBV5-1
D gene: TRBD2
CDR3 DNA: TGCGCCAGCAGCTTGGGACTAGCGGAGAGCACAGATACGCAGTATTTT
CDR3 protein: CASSLGLAESTDTQYF

J gene: TRBJ1-2
clone size: NA
V gene: TRBV3-1/TRBV3-2
D gene: NA
CDR3 DNA: TGTGCCAGCAGCCAAGATAGGAGCGGATTCGGGGGCTACACCTTC
CDR3 protein: CASSQDRSGFGGYTF

J gene: TRBJ1-4
clone size: NA
V gene: TRBV11-2
D gene: NA
CDR3 DNA: TGTGCCAGCAGCCCACTGGGGGAGGGGGACACAGCAATTGAAAAACTGTTTTTT
CDR3 protein: CASSPLGEGDTAIEKLFF

J gene: TRBJ1-1
clone size: NA
V gene: TRBV7-2
D gene: TRBD1
CDR3 DNA: TGTGCCAGCAGCCGGGACAGTTTGAACACTGAAGCTTTCTTT
CDR3 protein: CASSRDSLNTEAFF

J gene: TRBJ2-1
clone size: NA
V gene: TRBV5-1
D gene: NA
CDR3 DNA: TGCGCCAGCAGCTTGGCGGGGGGCACCGGGAATGAGCAGTTCTTC
CDR3 protein: CASSLAGGTGNEQFF

J gene: TRBJ2-7
clone size: NA
V gene: TRBV2
D gene: NA
CDR3 DNA: TGTGCCAGCAGTGAAGCGCTGCGGCAGCAGTACTTC
CDR3 protein: CASSEALRQQYF

J gene: TRBJ2-7
clone size: NA
V gene: TRBV5-4
D gene: NA
CDR3 DNA: TGTGCCAGCAGCAGGCCAGGGGTGGGCGAGCAGTACTTC
CDR3 protein: CASSRPGVGEQYF

J gene: TRBJ2-1
clone size: NA
V gene: TRBV9
D gene: NA
CDR3 DNA: TGTGCCAGCAGCACCTTAGGGGTCTCCTACAATGAGCAGTTCTTC
CDR3 protein: CASSTLGVSYNEQFF

J gene: TRBJ2-4
clone size: NA
V gene: TRBV11-2
D gene: TRBD2
CDR3 DNA: TGTGCCAGCAGCTCCCGACTAGCTCCCGACATTCAGTACTTC
CDR3 protein: CASSSRLAPDIQYF

J gene: TRBJ1-4
clone size: NA
V gene: TRBV6-5
D gene: TRBD1
CDR3 DNA: TGTGCCAGCAGTCTTTGGACAGGGGCTAATGAAAAACTGTTTTTT
CDR3 protein: CASSLWTGANEKLFF

J gene: TRBJ1-1
clone size: NA
V gene: TRBV7-8
D gene: TRBD1
CDR3 DNA: TGTGCCAGCAGCTTAGGTTTTTTGGGACAGGGATCCAAATCCACTGAAGCTTTCTTT
CDR3 protein: CASSLGFLGQGSKSTEAFF

J gene: TRBJ2-3
clone size: NA
V gene: TRBV3-1/TRBV3-2
D gene: TRBD2
CDR3 DNA: TGTGCCAGCAGCCAAGATCGAGGACTAGGTAGCACAGATACGCAGTATTTT
CDR3 protein: CASSQDRGLGSTDTQYF

J gene: TRBJ2-1
clone size: NA
V gene: TRBV6-6
D gene: NA
CDR3 DNA: TGTGCCAGCAGTGTCCGGGGAGGCGATGAGCAGTTCTTC
CDR3 protein: CASSVRGGDEQFF

J gene: TRBJ2-2
clone size: once
V gene: TRBV19
D gene: TRBD2
CDR3 DNA: TGTGCCAGCAACGGGAGGGCATACACCGGGGAGCTGTTTTTT
CDR3 protein: CASNGRAYTGELFF

J gene: TRBJ2-1
clone size: NA
V gene: TRBV3-1/TRBV3-2
D gene: TRBD2
CDR3 DNA: TGTGCCAGCAGCCAAGGGGGACTAGCGCAAAGCTCCTACAATGAGCAGTTCTTC
CDR3 protein: CASSQGGLAQSSYNEQFF

J gene: TRBJ2-3
clone size: NA
V gene: TRBV5-1
D gene: TRBD2
CDR3 DNA: TGCGCCAGCAGGACTAGCGAGTTCACAGATACGCAGTATTTT
CDR3 protein: CASRTSEFTDTQYF

J gene: TRBJ2-5
clone size: NA
V gene: TRBV10-3
D gene: NA
CDR3 DNA: TGTGCCATCAGGACATCGACAGGCCAAGAGACCCAGTACTTC
CDR3 protein: CAIRTSTGQETQYF

J gene: TRBJ2-7
clone size: NA
V gene: TRBV7-2
D gene: NA
CDR3 DNA: TGTGCCAGCAGTCCGAGCGGCGGATCCTACGAGCAGTACTTC
CDR3 protein: CASSPSGGSYEQYF

J gene: TRBJ2-5
clone size: NA
V gene: TRBV9
D gene: TRBD2
CDR3 DNA: TGTGCCAGCAGCGTAGATGGCAGCGGGGCAGAGACCCAGTACTTC
CDR3 protein: CASSVDGSGAETQYF

J gene: TRBJ2-7
clone size: NA
V gene: TRBV5-1
D gene: NA
CDR3 DNA: TGCGCCAGCAGCTTGATGGGGCTCGAGCAGTACTTC
CDR3 protein: CASSLMGLEQYF

J gene: TRBJ2-1
clone size: NA
V gene: TRBV18
D gene: TRBD1
CDR3 DNA: TGTGCCAGCTCACCACAGGAACAGGGGGCGAGCAATGAGCAGTTCTTC
CDR3 protein: CASSPQEQGASNEQFF

J gene: TRBJ1-2
clone size: NA
V gene: TRBV24-1
D gene: TRBD1
CDR3 DNA: TGTGCCACCAGTGACTCGGGACAGGGGAATGTTCGCTACACCTTC
CDR3 protein: CATSDSGQGNVRYTF

J gene: TRBJ2-5
clone size: NA
V gene: TRBV7-8
D gene: NA
CDR3 DNA: TGTGCCAGCAGTAAGACAGTTCAGGGATGGGAGACCCAGTACTTC
CDR3 protein: CASSKTVQGWETQYF

J gene: TRBJ2-3
clone size: once
V gene: TRBV11-2
D gene: TRBD2
CDR3 DNA: TGTGCCAGCGGTACTGGACTAGACACAGATACGCAGTATTTT
CDR3 protein: CASGTGLDTDTQYF

J gene: TRBJ1-4
clone size: once
V gene: TRBV19
D gene: NA
CDR3 DNA: TGTGCCAGTATGGGGCAGCCTGAAAAACTGTTTTTT
CDR3 protein: CASMGQPEKLFF

J gene: TRBJ1-5
clone size: NA
V gene: TRBV28
D gene: NA
CDR3 DNA: TGTGCCAGCAGTTTACATCTGGGGGCAGGGAGGGGCAATCAGCCCCAGCATTTT
CDR3 protein: CASSLHLGAGRGNQPQHF

J gene: TRBJ2-4
clone size: NA
V gene: TRBV4-2
D gene: NA
CDR3 DNA: TGTGCCAGCAGCCAAGACCGACTAGCCAAAAACATTCAGTACTTC
CDR3 protein: CASSQDRLAKNIQYF

J gene: TRBJ2-1
clone size: NA
V gene: TRBV24-1
D gene: NA
CDR3 DNA: TGTGCCACCAGTGATTCCGACTGGAAGCAGTTCTTC
CDR3 protein: CATSDSDWKQFF

J gene: TRBJ2-7
clone size: NA
V gene: TRBV5-4
D gene: TRBD2
CDR3 DNA: TGTGCCAGCAGCGGGGGGACTAGCGGGAGGCCGGGGGGCTCCTACGAGCAGTACTTC
CDR3 protein: CASSGGTSGRPGGSYEQYF

J gene: TRBJ1-6
clone size: NA
V gene: TRBV6-6
D gene: TRBD1
CDR3 DNA: TGTGCCAGCATGGGGACAGGGGATTTATCCCTCCACTTT
CDR3 protein: CASMGTGDLSLHF

J gene: TRBJ1-1
clone size: once
V gene: TRBV29-1
D gene: NA
CDR3 DNA: TGCAGCGCCGCCCAGGGGCCGGCCACTGAAGCTTTCTTT
CDR3 protein: CSAAQGPATEAFF

J gene: TRBJ2-1
clone size: NA
V gene: TRBV6-5
D gene: NA
CDR3 DNA: TGTGCCAGCCAATCGGACACGTACAATGAGCAGTTCTTC
CDR3 protein: CASQSDTYNEQFF

J gene: TRBJ2-7
clone size: once
V gene: TRBV5-4
D gene: NA
CDR3 DNA: TGTGCCAGCAGCTTGGACAGGCGGTCCTACGAGCAGTACTTC
CDR3 protein: CASSLDRRSYEQYF

J gene: TRBJ1-1
clone size: NA
V gene: TRBV28
D gene: NA
CDR3 DNA: TGTGCCAGCGGCGTGACACACTCTACTTTTGAAGCTTTCTTT
CDR3 protein: CASGVTHSTFEAFF

J gene: TRBJ2-7
clone size: NA
V gene: TRBV25-1
D gene: NA
CDR3 DNA: TGTGCCAGCAGTGTTGACACCTCGTCCTACGAGCAGTACTTC
CDR3 protein: CASSVDTSSYEQYF

J gene: TRBJ2-6
clone size: NA
V gene: TRBV6-1
D gene: NA
CDR3 DNA: TGTGCCAGCAGTGGCGACAGTAACTCTGGGGCCAACGTCCTGACTTTC
CDR3 protein: CASSGDSNSGANVLTF

J gene: TRBJ1-1
clone size: NA
V gene: TRBV6-2/TRBV6-3
D gene: NA
CDR3 DNA: TGTGCCAGCAGCCCCCAAAAAAACACTGAAGCTTTCTTT
CDR3 protein: CASSPQKNTEAFF

J gene: TRBJ2-1
clone size: NA
V gene: TRBV4-2
D gene: TRBD2
CDR3 DNA: TGTGCCAGCAGCCACCCTCAGGAAGCGGGAGTCTCTATTGAGCAGTTCTTC
CDR3 protein: CASSHPQEAGVSIEQFF

J gene: TRBJ2-2
clone size: NA
V gene: TRBV10-3
D gene: NA
CDR3 DNA: TGTGCCATCAGTGAGTTACAGGGTAGCACCGGGGAGCTGTTTTTT
CDR3 protein: CAISELQGSTGELFF

J gene: TRBJ1-1
clone size: NA
V gene: TRBV5-1
D gene: NA
CDR3 DNA: TGCGCCAGCAGCTTAGGCAGGGAAAACACTGAAGCTTTCTTT
CDR3 protein: CASSLGRENTEAFF